Each of the 26 T cell receptor beta chains below was sequenced from the same sample in a study of Tregs in tolerant kidney transplant recipients. The nonmyeloablative bone marrow transplants came from related graft donors, with transient mixed chimerism. Only in-frame clones appear in the TCRdb table, and some are missing; sequencing was by immunoSEQ multiplex PCR. Its table lists 11,000 to 15,000 clones. Here the sequenced sample was CD8+ T cells from blood (PBMCs), taken 6 months after the transplant. The source is a human patient who received a combined kidney and bone marrow transplant. The graft donor may have given rise to some T cells.

Note on this clone: From the germline J gene comes the end of the CDR3, since the read stops 3 residues before it. V usage is TRBV14 and J usage is TRBJ2-3, with a tentative D call TRBD2 (5 bases). CDR1 is SGHDN, CDR2 FVKESK, per germline. The CDR3 runs to 15 residues. Trimming pared 4 bases from V and 0 bases from J, leaving 11 bases between. The CDR3 bases that were read are TGTGCCAGCAGCCCACGAGCGGATAGCACAGATACG. The encoded protein is CASSPRADSTDT. The CDR3 reads in full as CASSPRADSTDTQYF.

As to this clone: Read data end 3 residues before the CDR3 end; the end is taken from the germline J gene. The chain couples TRBV10-3 to TRBJ2-3; D perhaps matches TRBD2 (5 bases). CDR3 length equals 15 residues. Germline CDR1 reads ENHRY; CDR2 reads SYGVKD. V was trimmed by 0 bases and J by 2 bases, leaving 9 bases between them. CDR3: CAISESLASTDTQYF. The sequenced CDR3 bases are TGTGCCATCAGTGAGTCCCTAGCTTCCACAGATACG.

Of note for this clone: Coverage ceases 3 residues before the CDR3 finishes, and the germline J gene fills in the end. The V gene is TRBV7-8, the J gene TRBJ2-4; tentative D call: TRBD2 (6 bases). The length of the CDR3 is 15 residues. Germline values: CDR1 SGHVS, CDR2 FQNEAQ. The CDR3 sequence: CASSFGGANNQPQYF. Incomplete CDR3 DNA: TGTGCCAGCAGCTTTGGCGGGGCTAACAATCAGCCT.

As concerns this clone: The read stops 3 residues short of the end of the CDR3; the missing end is completed from the germline J gene. The chain carries TRBV7-2 and TRBJ2-1; D perhaps matches TRBD1 (6 bases). V shed 6 bases and J shed 3 bases, with 6 bases lying between them. Germline V gene sequence: CDR1 SGHTA, CDR2 FQGNSA. The CDR3 has 12 residues. CDR3 loop: CASRDSYNEQFF. The part of the CDR3 DNA that was read is TGTGCCAGCAGGGACAGCTACAATGAG.

Turning to this clone: The read terminates 3 residues ahead of where the CDR3 ends, so the germline J gene completes it. The chain recombines TRBV10-2 with TRBJ2-3; D is perhaps TRBD1 (6 bases). CDR1 is WSHSY, CDR2 SAAADI, per germline. The V end was cut by 8 bases, the J end by 0 bases, with 12 bases between. The CDR3 covers 14 residues. The CDR3 spells CASLTRGSTDTQYF. CDR3 bases read: TGCGCCAGCCTAACTAGGGGGAGCACAGATACG.

Remarks on this clone: The CDR3 goes on 3 residues after the read ends, and that part is filled in from the germline J gene. The chain uses TRBV20-1 and TRBJ2-5, with 7 positions matching TRBD1. CDR3 length equals 13 residues. V shed 7 bases, J shed 2 bases, and the junction held 7 bases outside the gene matches. Per the germline V gene, CDR1 is DFQATT and CDR2 is SNEGSKA (reference sequence). The part of the CDR3 DNA that was read is TGCAGTGTTCGACAGGGCCTTCAAGAGACC. Protein sequence: CSVRQGLQET. The whole CDR3 reads CSVRQGLQETQYF.

Points on this clone: The CDR3 end is not reached by the read, which stops 3 residues before it; the germline J gene fills it in. V gene TRBV6-1 combines with J gene TRBJ1-1; no clear D. Germline CDR1 is MNHNS and CDR2 is SASEGT. The length of the CDR3 is 13 residues. Trimming left V 3 bases short and J 1 base short, with 6 bases between. The CDR3 loop reads CASSDGWNTEAFF. The CDR3 bases that were read are TGTGCCAGCAGTGACGGGTGGAACACTGAA.

With respect to this clone: The read gets to within 3 residues of the CDR3 end, and the germline J gene fills in the rest. The V call is TRBV5-1, the J call TRBJ1-6; maybe TRBD1 (5 bases). Germline CDR1 is SGHRS and CDR2 is YFSETQ. V was clipped by 1 base and J by 8 bases, with 13 bases between them. The CDR3 runs 15 residues. The CDR3 here is CASSLTARGDSPLHF. CDR3 DNA (partial): TGCGCCAGCAGCTTGACGGCGAGAGGGGATTCACCC.

The CDR3 loop reads CASSPYAAGVTGELFF. CDR3 DNA, as far as it was read: TGCGCCAGCAGCCCCTACGCAGCGGGGGTCACCGGGGAG. The chain combines TRBV5-1 with TRBJ2-2; 8 positions match TRBD2. Coverage ceases 3 residues before the CDR3 finishes, and the germline J gene fills in the end. Unmatched junction bases numbered 9, after V lost 4 bases and J lost 4 bases. CDR3 length equals 16 residues. The germline V gene has CDR1 SGHRS and CDR2 YFSETQ. Based on the CDR3 plus reference TRBV5-1 and TRBJ2-2, the full variable domain is KAGVTQTPRYLIKTRGQQVTLSCSPISGHRSVSWYQQTPGQGLQFLFEYFSETQRNKGNFPGRFSGRQFSNSRSEMNVSTLELGDSALYLCASSPYAAGVTGELFFGEGSRLTVL.

Worth noting for this clone: The read finishes 3 residues shy of the CDR3 end, and the germline J gene is used to complete it. V and J are TRBV4-1 and TRBJ2-7; possible D gene TRBD1, 8 bases. V was pared by 2 bases and J by 3 bases, with 17 bases between. The CDR3 runs to 16 residues. The germline CDR1 and CDR2 sequences are MGHRA and YSYEKL. The CDR3 loop is CASSQRGQGGDYEQYF. CDR3 DNA (partial): TGCGCCAGCAGCCAACGCGGACAGGGAGGGGACTACGAG.

Comment on this clone: The CDR3 end lies 3 residues beyond the end of the read and is filled in from the germline J gene. This chain links TRBV20-1 with TRBJ2-7; D is uncertain. Trimming left V 4 bases short and J 0 bases short, with 10 bases between. The CDR3 has 13 residues. CDR1 and CDR2 from the germline V gene are DFQATT and SNEGSKA (reference sequence). CDR3 DNA, as far as it was read: TGCAGTGCTATTACACCGAGCTCCTACGAG. Translation gives CSAITPSSYE. In full, the CDR3 reads CSAITPSSYEQYF.

A remark on this clone: The missing CDR3 end, 3 residues past where the read stops, is filled in from the germline J gene. J is TRBJ1-4 and V is TRBV5-5; 8 nucleotides agree with TRBD1. Germline V CDR1 and CDR2: SGHKS, YYEKEE (reference sequence). The V segment lost 4 bases and the J segment 6 bases; nucleotides outside the gene matches: 8. The CDR3 loop spans 15 amino acids. The CDR3: CASSLQTGVDEKLFF. The sequenced CDR3 bases are TGTGCCAGCAGCCTCCAGACAGGGGTGGATGAAAAA.

Turning to this clone: Sequencing ends 3 residues short of the CDR3 end; the germline J gene provides the rest. V usage is TRBV7-8 and J usage is TRBJ2-3, with TRBD2 identical over 10 bases. Germline CDR1 reads SGHVS; CDR2 reads FQNEAQ. This CDR3 is built from 17 residues. The V segment lost 2 bases and the J segment 0 bases; nucleotides outside the gene matches: 5. CDR3 protein: CASSLPRTSGSTDTQYF. The CDR3 bases that were read are TGTGCCAGCAGCTTACCTAGGACTAGCGGTAGCACAGATACG.

In the case of this clone: With the read ending 3 residues before the CDR3 end, the germline J gene is used to fill in that end. The chain combines TRBV19 with TRBJ2-7, with TRBD2 matching over 8 bases. J lost 5 bases, V lost 5 bases, and 11 bases had no gene match. The germline V gene encodes CDR1 LNHDA and CDR2 SQIVND (reference sequence). This CDR3 has 15 amino acids. CDR3 sequence reads: CASSLVGAGAHEQYF. CDR3 DNA, as far as it was read: TGTGCCAGTAGTCTGGTTGGAGCGGGGGCCCACGAG.

The CDR3 bases that were read are TGCGCCAGCAGTGAGGAGCGGGGGGGCACAGATACG. Translation gives CASSEERGGTDT. The CDR3, in full, reads CASSEERGGTDTQYF. The chain employs TRBV10-2 and TRBJ2-3; TRBD2 matches at 9 bases. The sequence runs out 3 residues before the end of the CDR3; the remainder is reconstructed from the germline J gene. This CDR3 spans 15 amino acids. V lost 2 bases to trimming and J lost 1 base; unmatched junction nucleotides: 1. CDR1 and CDR2 (germline): WSHSY, SAAADI.

Remarks on this clone: Coverage ceases 3 residues before the CDR3 finishes, and the germline J gene fills in the end. The rearrangement links TRBV20-1 to TRBJ2-7, with D tentatively TRBD1 (5 bases). With 1 base removed from V and 0 bases from J, the gap between germline ends came to 10 bases. The CDR3 extends over 14 amino acids. Germline loops: CDR1 DFQATT, CDR2 SNEGSKA (reference sequence). Here the CDR3 reads CSARVYRSSYEQYF. Partial CDR3 DNA: TGCAGTGCTAGAGTCTACAGGAGCTCCTACGAG.

Worth noting for this clone: The read ends 3 residues shy of where the CDR3 ends; the end is completed using the germline J gene. The chain carries TRBV5-1 and TRBJ1-4; no firm D call. Looked up from germline, CDR1 is SGHRS and CDR2 is YFSETQ. V was pared by 5 bases and J by 7 bases, with 6 bases between. The CDR3 is made up of 11 amino acids. The sequenced CDR3 bases are TGCGCCAGCAGGGCGGGTGAAAAA. This gives the protein CASRAGEK. The entire CDR3 is CASRAGEKLFF.

As concerns this clone: Read sequence stops 3 residues before the CDR3 end, and the germline J gene provides the missing end. The same CDR3 arises from other DNA sequences in this sample as well. V is TRBV19 and J is TRBJ1-3; no definite D call. The V end was cut by 3 bases, the J end by 1 base, with 7 bases between. The CDR3 is made up of 14 amino acids. CDR1 is LNHDA, CDR2 SQIVND, per germline (reference sequence). The CDR3 bases that were read are TGTGCCAGTAGTATCCGGGGATCTGGAAACACC. This translates into CASSIRGSGNT. The CDR3 reads in full as CASSIRGSGNTIYF.

Notes on this clone: With the read ending 3 residues before the CDR3 end, the germline J gene is used to fill in that end. The chain joins TRBV7-2 to TRBJ2-7, with a possible D match to TRBD1 (5 bases). V was trimmed by 5 bases and J by 0 bases, leaving 5 bases between them. Germline values: CDR1 SGHTA, CDR2 FQGNSA. CDR3 length equals 12 residues. This CDR3 reads CASSQGSYEQYF. The sequenced part of the CDR3 DNA is TGTGCCAGCAGCCAGGGCTCCTACGAG.

As for this clone: The read finishes 3 residues shy of the CDR3 end, and the germline J gene is used to complete it. The V and J genes are TRBV7-2 and TRBJ2-7; D may be TRBD1 (6 bases). Trimming removed 3 bases from V and 3 bases from J, with 9 bases in between. CDR3 length equals 13 residues. Germline V gene data show CDR1 as SGHTA and CDR2 as FQGNSA. Partial CDR3 DNA: TGTGCCAGCAGCTTTACAGGGATCTACGAG. Residues: CASSFTGIYE. The complete CDR3 protein is CASSFTGIYEQYF.

About this clone: The sequence runs out 3 residues before the end of the CDR3; the remainder is reconstructed from the germline J gene. The J gene is TRBJ1-2, the V gene TRBV20-1, with D possibly being TRBD1 (6 bases). Germline loops: CDR1 DFQATT, CDR2 SNEGSKA (reference sequence). V lost 4 bases and J lost 2, with 11 bases in between. This CDR3 comprises 13 residues. The sequenced part of the CDR3 DNA is TGCAGTGCTAAAACAGGGCAAAACTATGGC. Translation gives CSAKTGQNYG. The whole CDR3 reads CSAKTGQNYGYTF.

Points on this clone: Read sequence stops 3 residues before the CDR3 end, and the germline J gene provides the missing end. The V call is TRBV7-2, the J call TRBJ2-5; weak D call: TRBD1 (6 bases). The CDR3 extends over 14 amino acids. Germline V lookup: CDR1 SGHTA, CDR2 FQGNSA. The V end was cut by 8 bases, the J end by 0 bases, with 13 bases between. CDR3 protein: CASSGAAHQETQYF. The sequenced part of the CDR3 DNA is TGTGCCAGCTCAGGGGCGGCCCACCAAGAGACC.

In the case of this clone: The CDR3 goes on 3 residues after the read ends, and that part is filled in from the germline J gene. V and J are TRBV2 and TRBJ2-2; 7 bases line up with TRBD1. Germline V gene lookup returns CDR1 SNHLY and CDR2 FYNNEI. The CDR3 runs to 18 residues. CDR3: CASSRNPWTGSYNSPLFF. Incomplete CDR3 DNA: TGTGCCAGCAGTCGAAACCCCTGGACAGGCTCCTATAATTCACCG.

In the case of this clone: The observed sequence ends 3 residues before the CDR3 terminus, with the missing tail filled in from the germline J gene. The chain is built from TRBV7-2 and TRBJ2-1, with D perhaps matching TRBD2 (5 bases). Trimming took 5 bases from V and 2 from J, leaving 13 bases between them. The CDR3 has 15 amino acids. Germline assignment: CDR1 SGHTA and CDR2 FQGNSA. The CDR3: CASSPTAGTYNEQFF. The part of the CDR3 DNA that was read is TGTGCCAGCAGCCCAACGGCGGGTACCTACAATGAG.

Turning to this clone: The read finishes 3 residues shy of the CDR3 end, and the germline J gene is used to complete it. V gene TRBV27 combines with J gene TRBJ2-5, with a possible D match to TRBD2 (6 bases). Trimming removed 4 bases at V and 2 bases at J, with 14 bases between. In germline, CDR1 is MNHEY, CDR2 SMNVEV (reference sequence). The CDR3 extends over 15 amino acids. The CDR3 bases that were read are TGTGCCAGCAGTTCCCCCGGACTACTTCAAGAGACC. Its protein is CASSSPGLLQET. In full, the CDR3 reads CASSSPGLLQETQYF.

Regarding this clone: The read terminates 3 residues ahead of where the CDR3 ends, so the germline J gene completes it. The V call is TRBV5-1, the J call TRBJ2-3; 8 bases are a match to TRBD2. The junction had 20 bases not matched to a gene; V was cut back by 4 bases and J by 4 bases. CDR1 is SGHRS and CDR2 is YFSETQ in the germline V gene. The CDR3 contains 19 residues. The CDR3 reads CASSGIHRDGGTRADTQYF. Partial CDR3 DNA: TGCGCCAGCAGCGGAATACACCGGGACGGAGGGACTAGAGCAGATACG.